The 23 T cell receptor beta chains below come from one sample, sequenced in a study of neoadjuvant anti-PD-1 for oral cavity cancer. Some clones are missing from TCRdb's copy, which holds only in-frame ones; the method was immunoSEQ multiplex PCR. The sample holds 20,000 to 25,000 clones, 45% seen once. Time point in this sample: after neoadjuvant nivolumab, at surgical resection. The sequencing used tumor tissue, collected after nivolumab (anti-PD-1) treatment. These receptors were obtained from a person aged 40 to 85 with oral cavity squamous cell carcinoma.

The chain recombines TRBV7-2 with TRBJ1-2, with TRBD1 matching over 8 bases. The CDR3 runs to 14 residues. Germline V gives CDR1 SGHTA, CDR2 FQGNSA. The trim removed 1 base at V and 2 bases at J, leaving 0 bases unmatched. The CDR3 nucleotides are TGTGCCAGCAGCTTAGGGACAGGGAACTATGGCTACACCTTC. This gives the protein CASSLGTGNYGYTF.

The rearrangement joins TRBV6-1 to TRBJ1-5, with 10 bases aligning to TRBD1. The CDR3 is 15 amino acids. Trimming at V came to 5 bases and at J to 2 bases, leaving 3 bases not matched to a gene. The germline gives CDR1 MNHNS, CDR2 SASEGT. In DNA, the CDR3 is TGTGCCAGCAGTTCCGGGACAGGGGGCAATCAGCCCCAGCATTTT. Translating it yields CASSSGTGGNQPQHF.

This clone was found a few times. The rearrangement uses TRBV2 and TRBJ2-3, with 10 bases identical to TRBD1. There are 15 residues in the CDR3. The junction had 5 bases not matched to a gene; V was cut back by 5 bases and J by 3 bases. Germline lookup yields CDR1 SNHLY and CDR2 FYNNEI. Here the CDR3 reads CASSRGTGATDTQYF. The CDR3 bases are TGTGCCAGCAGTAGGGGGACAGGGGCGACAGATACGCAGTATTTT.

This clone has at least ten counts. The chain combines TRBV18 with TRBJ1-5, with unresolved D. From germline, CDR1 is KGHSH and CDR2 LQKENI. The V and J ends lost 2 bases and 0 bases respectively, with 8 bases between them. The CDR3 is 15 residues long. Here the CDR3 DNA reads TGTGCCAGCTCACCAGAAGACGGTAGCAATCAGCCCCAGCATTTT. Translated, it gives CASSPEDGSNQPQHF.

This sequence joins TRBV18 and TRBJ1-3; D not resolved. Trimming took off 0 bases at V and 2 bases at J, with 8 bases between the two ends. Germline loops: CDR1 KGHSH, CDR2 LQKENI. The CDR3 has 15 residues. CDR3 coding DNA: TGTGCCAGCTCACCACCGAGTAGCGCTGGAAACACCATATATTTT. This encodes CASSPPSSAGNTIYF.

V and J are TRBV7-2 and TRBJ1-6; D remains ambiguous. CDR3 length: 17 residues. V was cut by 1 base and J by 6 bases, with 16 bases left in between. Per germline, CDR1 SGHTA and CDR2 FQGNSA. The CDR3 DNA follows: TGTGCCAGCAGCTTAGTGGGCGACCAAGAGGGTAATTCACCCCTCCACTTT. The encoded protein is CASSLVGDQEGNSPLHF.

This clone showed up many times. This chain joins TRBV5-4 and TRBJ2-7, with a tentative D call TRBD2 (6 bases). The CDR3 is made up of 13 amino acids. Trimming removed 3 bases at V and 7 bases at J, with 14 bases between. In germline, CDR1 is SGHNT, CDR2 YYREEE (reference sequence). CDR3 sequence: CASSWDRAGEQYF. DNA of the CDR3: TGTGCCAGCAGCTGGGACCGGGCGGGGGAGCAGTACTTC.

The chain links TRBV6-5 to TRBJ2-3; D is uncertain. The CDR3 length is 13 residues. Germline V lookup: CDR1 MNHEY, CDR2 SVGAGI. V was cut by 8 bases and J by 2 bases, with 11 bases left in between. This chain's CDR3 is CASSSVFTDTQYF. Here the CDR3 DNA reads TGTGCCAGCTCCTCGGTGTTCACAGATACGCAGTATTTT.

The rearrangement links TRBV18 to TRBJ1-1; D not resolved. Germline CDR1 reads KGHSH; CDR2 reads LQKENI. V lost 5 bases and J 1 base, leaving 8 bases between the germline ends. This CDR3 is 13 amino acids long. The CDR3 here is CASSSTQNTEAFF. DNA of the CDR3: TGTGCCAGCTCATCAACACAGAACACTGAAGCTTTCTTT.

By sample share, this clone is medium-sized (0.01 to 0.1%). The CDR3 bases are TGTGCCAGCAGCTTCGGGACTACCCTTTACGAGCAGTACTTC. This gives the protein CASSFGTTLYEQYF. V gene TRBV7-2 combines with J gene TRBJ2-7; 7 bases align to TRBD2. V was pared by 3 bases and J by 4 bases, with 6 bases of the junction left unmatched. CDR3 length: 14 residues. In germline, CDR1 is SGHTA, CDR2 FQGNSA.

The chain links TRBV5-4 to TRBJ2-5, with 7 bases that match TRBD1. Germline values: CDR1 SGHNT, CDR2 YYREEE (reference sequence). The CDR3 length is 14 residues. Germline trimming cut 4 bases from V and 4 bases from J; bases unmatched to any gene: 7. The CDR3 here is CASSPRQGRETQYF. CDR3 in DNA: TGTGCCAGCAGCCCCAGACAGGGCAGAGAGACCCAGTACTTC.

The V and J genes are TRBV7-2 and TRBJ1-1; 7 bases fit TRBD1. V was pared by 3 bases and J by 3 bases, with 7 bases of the junction left unmatched. The CDR3 consists of 15 residues. Germline lookup yields CDR1 SGHTA and CDR2 FQGNSA. CDR3 nucleotides: TGTGCCAGCAGCTTGGGGGCACAGGGGTACACTGAAGCTTTCTTT. Its translation is CASSLGAQGYTEAFF. Full variable domain (remainder filled in from reference TRBV7-2 and TRBJ1-1): GAGVSQSPSNKVTEKGKDVELRCDPISGHTALYWYRQSLGQGLEFLIYFQGNSAPDKSGLPSDRFSAERTGGSVSTLTIQRTQQEDSAVYLCASSLGAQGYTEAFFGQGTRLTVV.

The chain is built from TRBV19 and TRBJ1-2; D call uncertain. V was shortened by 6 bases and J by 8 bases, with 10 bases between the two germline ends. The CDR3 is 11 residues long. Germline V gene sequence: CDR1 LNHDA, CDR2 SQIVND (reference sequence). In DNA form, the CDR3 reads TGTGCCAGTAGGACCGGATGGGGCTACACCTTC. Encoded protein: CASRTGWGYTF. The entire variable domain, with the rest obtained from reference TRBV19 and TRBJ1-2, is as follows: DGGITQSPKYLFRKEGQNVTLSCEQNLNHDAMYWYRQDPGQGLRLIYYSQIVNDFQKGDIAEGYSVSREKKESFPLTVTSAQKNPTAFYLCASRTGWGYTFGSGTRLTVV.

The table lists this clone with a few counts. The chain couples TRBV15 to TRBJ1-1; possibly TRBD1 for D (6 bases). The germline V gene encodes CDR1 LNHNV and CDR2 YYDKDF (reference sequence). This CDR3 spans 17 amino acids. Deletions cut 3 bases from V and 0 bases from J, with 17 bases between. For the CDR3, the DNA is TGTGCCACCAGCAGCACCCAACAGGGCGGGATGAACACTGAAGCTTTCTTT. Its translation: CATSSTQQGGMNTEAFF.

This clone was recorded many times. The gene calls are TRBV18 and TRBJ1-4, with D perhaps matching TRBD1 (6 bases). Germline V gene sequence: CDR1 KGHSH, CDR2 LQKENI. The CDR3 has 15 amino acids. Deletions cut 1 base from V and 4 bases from J, with 10 bases between. The CDR3 protein is CASSPQGQRNEKLFF. CDR3 DNA: TGTGCCAGCTCACCACAAGGACAGCGTAATGAAAAACTGTTTTTT.

This clone was seen only once. The chain couples TRBV5-6 to TRBJ2-7; 12 bases agree with TRBD2. J was trimmed by 7 bases and V by 2 bases; bases with no gene match: 7. The germline V gene has CDR1 SGHDT and CDR2 YYEEEE. CDR3 size: 15 residues. CDR3 in amino acids: CASSFRLAGGLEQYF. The CDR3 DNA reads TGTGCCAGCAGCTTTAGGCTAGCGGGGGGGCTTGAGCAGTACTTC. The variable domain in full, completed from reference TRBV5-6 and TRBJ2-7, reads DAGVTQSPTHLIKTRGQQVTLRCSPKSGHDTVSWYQQALGQGPQFIFQYYEEEERQRGNFPDRFSGHQFPNYSSELNVNALLLGDSALYLCASSFRLAGGLEQYFGPGTRLTVT.

This clone was detected only a few times. The rearrangement links TRBV27 to TRBJ1-1; 7 nucleotides agree with TRBD1. V lost 2 bases, J lost 0 bases, and 3 bases stayed unmatched. CDR1 is MNHEY, CDR2 SMNVEV, per germline (reference sequence). This CDR3 contains 15 residues. CDR3: CASSLTGQMNTEAFF. The CDR3 coding sequence is TGTGCCAGCAGTTTAACGGGACAGATGAACACTGAAGCTTTCTTT.

This chain joins TRBV6-5 and TRBJ2-7; D perhaps matches TRBD1 (6 bases). The V gene lost 8 bases and the J gene lost 4 bases, with 15 bases spanning the gap. The CDR3 covers 13 residues. CDR1 is MNHEY, CDR2 SVGAGI, per germline. CDR3 sequence (DNA): TGTGCCAGCGCCCCCCCCCAGGGGTACGAGCAGTACTTC. It translates to CASAPPQGYEQYF.

This clone has only a few counts. The chain couples TRBV6-6 to TRBJ1-1; the D gene is possibly TRBD1 (6 bases). Between the trimmed V and J ends, which lost 7 bases and 0 bases, there was a span of 15 bases. Germline V gene data show CDR1 as MNHNY and CDR2 as SVGAGI (reference sequence). The length of the CDR3 is 15 residues. The CDR3 loop is CASNQGGGMNTEAFF. CDR3 bases: TGTGCCAGCAATCAGGGAGGGGGTATGAACACTGAAGCTTTCTTT.

This clone was seen many times. The chain carries TRBV11-1 and TRBJ1-2; D possibly corresponds to TRBD1 (5 bases). The CDR3 runs 15 residues. The germline V gene encodes CDR1 SGHAT and CDR2 FQDESV (reference sequence). The V end lost 1 base, the J end lost 4 bases, and 13 bases lay between the germline ends. CDR3 loop: CASSLVGARAYGYTF. The CDR3 DNA reads TGTGCCAGCAGCTTAGTCGGGGCCCGGGCCTATGGCTACACCTTC.

This clone was counted only a few times. The chain uses TRBV4-3 and TRBJ1-5, with 11 bases matching TRBD1. The CDR3 spans 17 residues. The germline gives CDR1 LGHNA, CDR2 YSLEER. The V and J ends lost 0 bases and 6 bases, in that order; junction bases with no gene match: 7. The CDR3 sequence: CASSQDRTGGLSQPQHF. In nucleotides, the CDR3 is TGCGCCAGCAGCCAAGATCGGACAGGGGGCTTGAGTCAGCCCCAGCATTTT.

At least ten counts were recorded for this clone. The chain joins TRBV5-1 to TRBJ1-2; D remains unclear. Trimming left V 0 bases short and J 0 bases short, with 6 bases between. CDR1 and CDR2 (germline): SGHRS, YFSETQ. The CDR3 runs to 14 residues. This CDR3 reads CASSLEPANYGYTF. CDR3 nucleotide sequence: TGCGCCAGCAGCTTGGAACCGGCTAACTATGGCTACACCTTC.

This sequence joins TRBV7-9 and TRBJ2-1, with D possibly TRBD1 on 6 matching bases. The V gene's germline CDR1 is SEHNR and CDR2 FQNEAQ (reference sequence). The V end was cut by 4 bases, the J end by 6 bases, with 13 bases between. The CDR3 runs to 14 residues. The CDR3, as DNA: TGTGCCAGCAGCTCCCGAGGCAGGGGCAATGAGCAGTTCTTC. Protein product: CASSSRGRGNEQFF. Full variable domain (rest looked up from reference TRBV7-9 and TRBJ2-1): DTGVSQNPRHKITKRGQNVTFRCDPISEHNRLYWYRQTLGQGPEFLTYFQNEAQLEKSRLLSDRFSAERPKGSFSTLEIQRTEQGDSAMYLCASSSRGRGNEQFFGPGTRLTVL.